The next 13 T cell receptor beta chains were all read from a single sample in a study of cytomegalovirus exposure and HLA in healthy donors. Amplification used 60 Vbeta primers and 13 Jbeta primers. Data came from immunoSEQ multiplex PCR; TCRdb stores just in-frame clones and leaves some out. This sample has some 150,000 clones, with approximately 79% found just once. Material: PBMCs. Source of these receptors: a woman in her fifties or sixties in good health and CMV-seropositive.

The chain carries TRBV5-4 and TRBJ1-1; 10 bases are shared with TRBD1. The CDR3 runs 15 residues. The V segment lost 5 bases and the J segment 5 bases; nucleotides outside the gene matches: 9. The V gene's germline CDR1 is SGHNT and CDR2 YYREEE (reference sequence). CDR3 sequence reads: CASRRDRGRETEAFF. CDR3 DNA sequence: TGTGCCAGCAGACGTGACAGGGGGCGAGAAACTGAAGCTTTCTTT.

The rearrangement joins TRBV28 to TRBJ2-1, with a possible D match to TRBD2 (6 bases). Germline-derived CDR1 and CDR2 are MDHEN and SYDVKM. The CDR3 spans 13 residues. V lost 4 bases to trimming and J lost 6 bases, with 10 bases between them. In DNA, the CDR3 is TGTGCCAGCAGTTCAGGGACTCCCAATGAGCAGTTCTTC. It translates to CASSSGTPNEQFF. The whole variable domain, filled in from reference TRBV28 and TRBJ2-1, reads DVKVTQSSRYLVKRTGEKVFLECVQDMDHENMFWYRQDPGLGLRLIYFSYDVKMKEKGDIPEGYSVSREKKERFSLILESASTNQTSMYLCASSSGTPNEQFFGPGTRLTVL.

Notes on this clone: In the same sample, other DNA sequences code for this CDR3. The gene calls are TRBV6-6 and TRBJ2-7; TRBD1 agrees at 7 bases. The germline gives CDR1 MNHNY, CDR2 SVGAGI (reference sequence). The junction had 13 bases not matched to a gene; V was cut back by 2 bases and J by 6 bases. The CDR3 is 16 amino acids. The CDR3 sequence: CASSYPKGQGVREQYF. Here the CDR3 DNA reads TGTGCCAGCAGTTACCCGAAGGGTCAGGGGGTGCGCGAGCAGTACTTC.

As regards this clone: The identical CDR3 is also encoded by other nucleotide sequences in the sample. The chain joins TRBV9 to TRBJ1-4, with TRBD1 identical over 10 bases. CDR1 is SGDLS, CDR2 YYNGEE, per germline. Trimming at V came to 2 bases and at J to 7 bases, leaving 2 bases not matched to a gene. This CDR3 spans 14 amino acids. CDR3 bases: TGTGCCAGCAGCGTTGGACAGGGGGGTGAAAAACTGTTTTTT. Its protein product is CASSVGQGGEKLFF.

This chain uses TRBV6-5 with TRBJ2-7; D ambiguous. The germline V gene encodes CDR1 MNHEY and CDR2 SVGAGI. The V end lost 6 bases, the J end lost 0 bases, and 12 bases lay between the germline ends. The CDR3 has 14 residues. CDR3 in DNA: TGTGCCAGCAGAGTTACAGCAAGCTCCTACGAGCAGTACTTC. Translated, it gives CASRVTASSYEQYF.

This clone came up a few times. The rearrangement joins TRBV15 to TRBJ1-4, with a weak D call TRBD1 (5 bases). The germline gives CDR1 LNHNV, CDR2 YYDKDF (reference sequence). The CDR3 runs 15 residues. V shed 4 bases and J shed 5 bases, with 14 bases lying between them. The CDR3 region has the DNA TGTGCCACCAGCAAGAGGAGACAGTCAAATGAAAAACTGTTTTTT. The encoded protein is CATSKRRQSNEKLFF.

The rearrangement uses TRBV7-6 and TRBJ2-6; no reliable D call. CDR1 SGHVS and CDR2 FNYEAQ come from the germline V gene. The CDR3 is 15 amino acids. Trimming stripped 5 bases from V and 0 bases from J, with 8 bases between. The CDR3 region has the DNA TGTGCCAGCAGCCTAAGCCCCTCTGGGGCCAACGTCCTGACTTTC. Amino acids: CASSLSPSGANVLTF.

The rearrangement uses TRBV12-5 and TRBJ2-3; 7 nucleotides align to TRBD2. The CDR3 loop spans 15 amino acids. Trimming at V came to 6 bases and at J to 1 base, leaving 7 bases not matched to a gene. Germline CDR1 is LGHNT and CDR2 is FRNRAP. Here the CDR3 reads CASGWGGAGTDTQYF. DNA for the CDR3: TGTGCTAGTGGCTGGGGGGGTGCGGGCACAGATACGCAGTATTTT.

This chain connects TRBV19 to TRBJ1-3; D may be TRBD1 (6 bases). Germline V gives CDR1 LNHDA, CDR2 SQIVND (reference sequence). This CDR3 is built from 15 residues. The V and J ends lost 7 bases and 2 bases respectively, with 15 bases between them. CDR3 DNA: TGTGCCAGTACCAACGGACAGACCACTGGAAACACCATATATTTT. Protein: CASTNGQTTGNTIYF.

The chain employs TRBV29-1 and TRBJ2-2; 10 bases are shared with TRBD1. The V and J ends lost 5 bases and 6 bases, in that order; junction bases with no gene match: 3. The germline gives CDR1 SQVTM, CDR2 ANQGSEA. CDR3 size: 13 residues. CDR3 region: CSVPGQGAGELFF. CDR3 bases: TGCAGCGTTCCCGGACAGGGGGCCGGGGAGCTGTTTTTT.

V usage is TRBV6-1 and J usage is TRBJ1-2; TRBD1 agrees at 11 bases. Germline assignment: CDR1 MNHNS and CDR2 SASEGT. V was pared by 6 bases and J by 8 bases, with 8 bases of the junction left unmatched. The CDR3 spans 14 residues. The chain's CDR3 is CASRDRGRVWGYTF. As DNA, the CDR3 is TGTGCCAGCAGGGACAGGGGGCGCGTTTGGGGCTACACCTTC.

The rearrangement links TRBV6-5 to TRBJ1-5; 7 nucleotides align to TRBD1. The CDR3 extends over 15 amino acids. Germline V gene sequence: CDR1 MNHEY, CDR2 SVGAGI. J gave up 6 bases and V 4 bases, and 9 bases lay outside the gene matches. This CDR3 reads CASSLTTGARQPQHF. The CDR3 coding sequence is TGTGCCAGCAGTTTAACAACAGGGGCTCGTCAGCCCCAGCATTTT.

The genes are TRBV5-1 and TRBJ2-2; possible D gene TRBD1, 5 bases. This CDR3 is 14 amino acids long. Trimming took 4 bases from V and 5 from J, leaving 12 bases between them. Germline lookup yields CDR1 SGHRS and CDR2 YFSETQ. The CDR3 DNA follows: TGCGCCAGCAGCCCTGGGGCGACTACCGGGGAGCTGTTTTTT. This translates into CASSPGATTGELFF.